The sequence of this T cell receptor (beta chain) was determined in a study of T-cell memory formation after mild COVID-19. Whole-study findings and limits: Clones that contracted clustered mainly in CM and EM if CD4+ and in EMRA if CD8+.

After 5'RACE with constant-segment primers, TCR alpha and TCR beta cDNA libraries carrying sample barcodes and UMIs were obtained. Each CDR3 protein is one row after TCRdb ran MiXCR on the 5' RACE reads. Of 300,000 to 350,000 distinct CDR3 sequences in the sample, approximately 19% are singletons; the top ten hold 20% to 25%. The count of this clonotype is one. The target antigen is unknown. This CDR3 region has 15 residues. Trimming left V 0 bases short and J 8 bases short, with 16 bases between. Germline V gene data show CDR1 as ENHRY and CDR2 as SYGVKD. Sequences were obtained from PBMCs or a T cell subset sorted from them (not recorded which). The J gene is TRBJ1-2, the V gene TRBV10-3; D perhaps matches TRBD1 (5 bases). The source is a man aged 18 to 30 who had mild COVID-19 (a few samples of this study predate the infection). Cell type and time point are not known. The CDR3 sequence is CAISESGTALRGYTF. The CDR3 coding sequence is TGTGCCATCAGTGAGTCCGGGACGGCGTTGAGGGGCTACACCTTC.